The T cell receptor beta chain under discussion was sequenced for a study of glioma-infiltrating T cells. General study results and limits: Only very few CDR3 sequences appeared in both tissue and blood. Gliomas, especially low-grade, showed above-expected tissue-blood divergence; non-neoplastic patients showed below.

The iRepertoire nested amplicon-rescue multiplex PCR amplified TCR alpha and beta CDR3s from RNA. One-step reverse transcription and amplification started from approximately 100-400 ng of tissue mRNA or PBMC total RNA. TCRdb re-derived calls from the multiplex PCR reads in MiXCR, one entry per CDR3 protein. This table holds some 99,000 distinct CDR3 sequences, 20% to 25% found once. Trimming took 1 base from V and 4 from J, leaving 10 bases between them. CDR1 and CDR2 (germline): LGHNA, YNFKEQ. This CDR3 is built from 14 residues. This clonotype was seen at least ten times. Its antigen is currently unknown.

This rearrangement joins TRBV4-2 to TRBJ2-5; D perhaps matches TRBD2 (6 bases). The sequenced sample was glioma tissue, nonneoplastic brain tissue, or PBMCs (not recorded which). This clonotype was obtained from a human donor with low-grade glioma or glioblastoma, undergoing nonglioma brain surgery, or in good health (not recorded which). The CDR3 loop reads CASSQGVSGETQYF. The CDR3, as DNA: TGTGCCAGCAGCCAAGGAGTTAGCGGAGAGACCCAGTACTTC.